This T cell receptor beta chain was found in a study of cytomegalovirus exposure and HLA in healthy donors. Measured with immunoSEQ multiplex PCR; TCRdb has only the in-frame clones, and not every one. The data show about 170,000 clones, 75% to 90% seen once. The donors were in the roughly 110-subject validation cohort, distinct from the approximately 670-subject first cohort. V dropped 3 bases and J dropped 4 bases, with 9 bases sitting between them. This CDR3 region has 13 residues. Germline CDR1 reads SNHLY; CDR2 reads FYNNEI. The chain employs TRBV2 and TRBJ1-1; D ambiguous. The sample consisted of PBMCs. The receptor comes from a woman aged 18 to 35 in good health and CMV-seronegative. The chain's CDR3 is CASSESTGTEAFF. In DNA form, the CDR3 reads TGTGCCAGCAGTGAGTCGACGGGCACTGAAGCTTTCTTT.